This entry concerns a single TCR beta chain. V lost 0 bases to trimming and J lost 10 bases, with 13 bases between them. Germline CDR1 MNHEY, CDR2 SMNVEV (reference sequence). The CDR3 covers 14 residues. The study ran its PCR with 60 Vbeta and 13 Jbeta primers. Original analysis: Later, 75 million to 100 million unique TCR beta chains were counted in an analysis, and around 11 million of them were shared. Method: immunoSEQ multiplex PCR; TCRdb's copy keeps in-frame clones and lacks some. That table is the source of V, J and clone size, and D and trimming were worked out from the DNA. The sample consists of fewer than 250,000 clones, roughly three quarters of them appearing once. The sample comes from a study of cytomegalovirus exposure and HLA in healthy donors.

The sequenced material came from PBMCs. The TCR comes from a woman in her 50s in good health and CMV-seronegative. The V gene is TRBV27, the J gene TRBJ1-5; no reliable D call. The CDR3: CASSLSAGPGPQHF. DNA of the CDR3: TGTGCCAGCAGTTTATCGGCGGGTCCGGGCCCCCAGCATTTT.